The clone carrying this T cell receptor beta chain was counted a few times. The sample comes from a study of identical twins. The V gene's germline CDR1 is SGHAT and CDR2 FQNNGV. The CDR3 loop spans 15 amino acids. The ends were cut back, 5 bases at V and 2 bases at J, with 16 bases in the middle. TCRdb re-called the 5' RACE reads with MiXCR, one entry per CDR3 protein. The table records around 550,000 distinct CDR3 sequences, roughly 15% of them present only once. These sequences were also reported in another study, on yellow fever vaccine responses in identical twins.

Source material: CD4+ T cells sorted from blood. This sequence joins TRBV11-2 and TRBJ2-7, with D maybe TRBD1 (5 bases). The receptor comes from a woman aged 18-29 years in good health. The CDR3 DNA follows: TGTGCCAGCAGCCTTCTCCCTGACAGACCCTACGAGCAGTACTTC. Protein: CASSLLPDRPYEQYF.